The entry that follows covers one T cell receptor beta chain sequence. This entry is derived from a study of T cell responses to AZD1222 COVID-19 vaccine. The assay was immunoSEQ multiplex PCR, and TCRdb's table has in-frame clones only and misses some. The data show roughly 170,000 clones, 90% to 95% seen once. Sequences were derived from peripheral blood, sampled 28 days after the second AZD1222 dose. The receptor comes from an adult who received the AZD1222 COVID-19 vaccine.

CDR3 in amino acids: CASSVEWDRGNQPQHF. The DNA for the CDR3 is TGTGCCAGCAGCGTAGAATGGGACAGGGGAAATCAGCCCCAGCATTTT. This chain uses TRBV9 with TRBJ1-5; TRBD1 aligns across 10 bases. Germline V gene lookup returns CDR1 SGDLS and CDR2 YYNGEE. The CDR3 spans 16 residues. V was clipped by 0 bases and J by 4 bases; unmatched bases: 4.